This T cell receptor (beta chain) was documented in a study of cytomegalovirus exposure and HLA in healthy donors. The CDR3 is made up of 13 amino acids. Unmatched junction bases numbered 8, after V lost 6 bases and J lost 8 bases. Per germline, CDR1 ENHRY and CDR2 SYGVKD. Both 60 Vbeta primers and 13 Jbeta primers went into the PCR. Assay used: immunoSEQ multiplex PCR; TCRdb lists only in-frame clones, some missing. The sample holds about 190,000 clones; 81% are singletons and the top ten take 3.5% to 4%. This clone was counted a few times. This receptor was taken from a man in his fifties in good health and CMV-seronegative. The sequenced sample was PBMCs. This chain connects TRBV10-3 to TRBJ1-2; TRBD1 aligns across 8 bases. Written as DNA, the CDR3 is TGTGCCATCAGCCCGGACAGGGAGGGAGGCTACACCTTC. Translated: CAISPDREGGYTF.